The T cell receptor beta chain under discussion was sequenced for a study of blood T cell repertoires in COVID-19. The repertoire was sequenced with immunoSEQ multiplex PCR; TCRdb's copy has only in-frame clones and lacks some. In the table there are tens of thousands of clones, approximately 86% of which are singletons. This clone was found a few times. The germline V gene encodes CDR1 MNHEY and CDR2 SMNVEV (reference sequence). The CDR3 covers 13 residues. Trimming stripped 8 bases from V and 5 bases from J, with 13 bases between. The sequence was collected from a woman of 80 years or more with acute or convalescent COVID-19. The sample taken for sequencing was peripheral blood. V is TRBV27 and J is TRBJ2-1; D is possibly TRBD2 (6 bases). The CDR3 sequence: CASGGYRNNEQFF. Here the CDR3 DNA reads TGTGCCAGCGGAGGGTATAGAAACAATGAGCAGTTCTTC.